The T cell receptor (beta chain) described here comes from a study of cytomegalovirus exposure and HLA in healthy donors. Researchers ran the PCR with 60 Vbeta and 13 Jbeta primers. TCRdb's copy holds only in-frame clones and misses some; the assay was immunoSEQ multiplex PCR. The table includes some 120,000 clones, 75% to 85% detected once. Trimming at V came to 4 bases and at J to 3 bases, leaving 4 bases not matched to a gene. Germline assignment: CDR1 MNHEY and CDR2 SMNVEV (reference sequence). The CDR3 sequence is 14 residues long. Remarks on this clone: Its target is unknown.

Healthy bone marrow donors made up the donors. Study results and caveats: Within an earlier analysis, most TCR beta V segments proved productive either about 87% or about 30% of the time. In a later analysis, TCR beta V- and J-gene trimming was associated with a missense DCLRE1C variant. Cytomegalovirus-associated status was assigned to some 160 TCR beta chains.

This sequence was found in a man aged 25-45 years in good health and CMV-seropositive. The genes are TRBV27 and TRBJ1-1; 8 bases are a match to TRBD1. Sequencing was done on a sample of PBMCs. The CDR3 region is CASSWTGWDTEAFF. The CDR3 nucleotides are TGTGCCAGCAGTTGGACAGGGTGGGACACTGAAGCTTTCTTT.